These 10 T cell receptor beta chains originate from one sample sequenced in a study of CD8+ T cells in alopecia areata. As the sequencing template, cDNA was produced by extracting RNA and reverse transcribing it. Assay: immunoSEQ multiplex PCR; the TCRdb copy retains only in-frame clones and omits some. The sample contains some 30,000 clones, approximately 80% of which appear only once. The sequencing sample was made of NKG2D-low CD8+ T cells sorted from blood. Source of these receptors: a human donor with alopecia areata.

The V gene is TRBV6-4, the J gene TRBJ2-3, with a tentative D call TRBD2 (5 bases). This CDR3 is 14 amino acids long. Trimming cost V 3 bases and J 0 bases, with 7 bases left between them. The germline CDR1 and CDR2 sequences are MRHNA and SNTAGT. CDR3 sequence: CASSEGGSTDTQYF. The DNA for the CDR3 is TGTGCCAGCAGTGAAGGAGGCAGCACAGATACGCAGTATTTT.

In DNA, the CDR3 is TGTGCCAGTAGTCGGCCAAACTACAATGAGCAGTTCTTC. This gives the protein CASSRPNYNEQFF. The V gene is TRBV19, the J gene TRBJ2-1; no reliable D call. The V end lost 5 bases, the J end lost 3 bases, and 8 bases lay between the germline ends. CDR3 size: 13 residues. Germline values: CDR1 LNHDA, CDR2 SQIVND (reference sequence).

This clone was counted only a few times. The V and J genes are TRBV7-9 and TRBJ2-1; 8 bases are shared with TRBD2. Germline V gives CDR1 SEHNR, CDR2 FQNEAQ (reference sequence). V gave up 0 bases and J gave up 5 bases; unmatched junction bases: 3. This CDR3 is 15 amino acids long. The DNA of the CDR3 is TGTGCCAGCAGCTTAGCTTTGCGGGGGGACAATGAGCAGTTCTTC. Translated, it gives CASSLALRGDNEQFF.

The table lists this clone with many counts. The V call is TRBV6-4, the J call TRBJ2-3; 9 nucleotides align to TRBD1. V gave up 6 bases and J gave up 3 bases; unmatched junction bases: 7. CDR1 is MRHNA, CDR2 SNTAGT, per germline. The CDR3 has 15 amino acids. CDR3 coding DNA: TGTGCCAGCAGCTCGGACAGGGGTGGAACAGATACGCAGTATTTT. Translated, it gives CASSSDRGGTDTQYF.

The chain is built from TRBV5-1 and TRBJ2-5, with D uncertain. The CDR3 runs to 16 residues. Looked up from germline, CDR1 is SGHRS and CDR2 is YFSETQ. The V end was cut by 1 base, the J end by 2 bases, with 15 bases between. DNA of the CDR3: TGCGCCAGCAGCTTGCCCCCGGACGGTAGACAAGAGACCCAGTACTTC. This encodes CASSLPPDGRQETQYF.

The CDR3 region is CASSDLAGTYEQYF. In DNA form, the CDR3 reads TGCGCCAGCAGTGATCTAGCGGGCACCTACGAGCAGTACTTC. The chain is built from TRBV10-2 and TRBJ2-7; 8 nucleotides agree with TRBD2. Germline assignment: CDR1 WSHSY and CDR2 SAAADI. This CDR3 contains 14 residues. Germline trimming cut 3 bases from V and 2 bases from J; bases unmatched to any gene: 3.

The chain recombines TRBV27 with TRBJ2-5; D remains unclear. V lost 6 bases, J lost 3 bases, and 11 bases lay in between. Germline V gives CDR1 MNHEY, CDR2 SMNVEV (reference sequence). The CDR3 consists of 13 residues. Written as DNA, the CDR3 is TGTGCCAGCAGACTTTGGGCGGAAGAGACCCAGTACTTC. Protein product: CASRLWAEETQYF.

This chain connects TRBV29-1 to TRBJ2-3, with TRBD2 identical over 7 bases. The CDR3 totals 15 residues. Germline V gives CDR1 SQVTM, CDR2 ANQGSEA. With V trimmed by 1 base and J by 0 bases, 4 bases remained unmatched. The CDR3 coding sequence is TGCAGCGTTGAAGTGCTAGCGGAAAGCACAGATACGCAGTATTTT. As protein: CSVEVLAESTDTQYF.

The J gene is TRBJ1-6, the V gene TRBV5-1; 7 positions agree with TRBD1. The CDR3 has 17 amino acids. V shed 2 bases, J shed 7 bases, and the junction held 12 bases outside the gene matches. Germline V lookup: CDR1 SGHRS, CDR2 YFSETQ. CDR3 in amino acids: CASSFRAPGTVNSPLHF. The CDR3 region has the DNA TGCGCCAGCAGCTTTCGTGCCCCGGGGACAGTGAATTCACCCCTCCACTTT.

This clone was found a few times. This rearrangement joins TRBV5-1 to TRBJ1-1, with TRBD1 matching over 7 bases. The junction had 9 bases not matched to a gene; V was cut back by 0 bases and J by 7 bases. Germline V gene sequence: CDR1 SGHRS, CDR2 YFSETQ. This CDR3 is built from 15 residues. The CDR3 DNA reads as TGCGCCAGCAGCTTGGAACCCGGGACAGAACTTGAAGCTTTCTTT. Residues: CASSLEPGTELEAFF. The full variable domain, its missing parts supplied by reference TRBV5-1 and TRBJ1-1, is KAGVTQTPRYLIKTRGQQVTLSCSPISGHRSVSWYQQTPGQGLQFLFEYFSETQRNKGNFPGRFSGRQFSNSRSEMNVSTLELGDSALYLCASSLEPGTELEAFFGQGTRLTVV.